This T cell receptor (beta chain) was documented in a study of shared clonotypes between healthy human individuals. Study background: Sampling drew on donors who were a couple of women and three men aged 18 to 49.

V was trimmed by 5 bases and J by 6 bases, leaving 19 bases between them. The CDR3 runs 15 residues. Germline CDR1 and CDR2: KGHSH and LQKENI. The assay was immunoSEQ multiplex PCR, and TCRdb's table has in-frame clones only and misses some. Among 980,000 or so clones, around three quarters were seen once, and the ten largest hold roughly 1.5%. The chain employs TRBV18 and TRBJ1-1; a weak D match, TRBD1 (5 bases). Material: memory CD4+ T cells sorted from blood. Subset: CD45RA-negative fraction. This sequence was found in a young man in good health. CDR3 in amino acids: CASSRDEGPPPEAFF. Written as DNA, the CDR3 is TGTGCCAGCTCAAGAGACGAGGGACCCCCCCCTGAAGCTTTCTTT. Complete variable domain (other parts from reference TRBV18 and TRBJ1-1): NAGVMQNPRHLVRRRGQEARLRCSPMKGHSHVYWYRQLPEEGLKFMVYLQKENIIDESGMPKERFSAEFPKEGPSILRIQQVVRGDSAAYFCASSRDEGPPPEAFFGQGTRLTVV.